The 2 T cell receptor beta chains in this list originate from one sample, sequenced in a study of T cell responses to AZD1222 COVID-19 vaccine. Sequencing was performed with immunoSEQ multiplex PCR; in TCRdb, only in-frame clones are kept and a portion is missing. The table includes more than 100,000 clones, about 85% detected once. The sample consisted of peripheral blood, taken on day 0 of AZD1222 vaccination. Source of these receptors: an adult in good health.

The DNA of the CDR3 is TGTGCCAGCAGCTTAAGCCCCCAAGAGACCCAGTACTTC. Protein product: CASSLSPQETQYF. The chain joins TRBV7-3 to TRBJ2-5; D is unresolved. CDR3 length: 13 amino acids. V was clipped by 1 base and J by 1 base, with 4 bases between them. Per germline, CDR1 SGHTA and CDR2 FQGTGA.

This sequence joins TRBV2 and TRBJ1-2; a weak D match, TRBD1 (6 bases). CDR3 length equals 15 residues. The germline V and J ends were trimmed by 7 bases and 3 bases, with 18 bases remaining between them. Germline values: CDR1 SNHLY, CDR2 FYNNEI. The CDR3 protein is CASTPRGGTDYGYTF. CDR3 coding DNA: TGTGCCAGCACCCCAAGGGGGGGGACTGACTATGGCTACACCTTC.